The sequence of this T cell receptor (beta chain) was determined in a study of memory B cells and T cells in multiple sclerosis. Findings of the study overall: Normalization was needed because clone-set size differences affected shared clonotype counts.

Clones were sequenced by immunoSEQ multiplex PCR, and TCRdb holds only the in-frame ones, with some missing. Of under 50,000 clones in the sample, over 75% were seen once. There are 16 residues in the CDR3. Looked up from germline, CDR1 is SGHVS and CDR2 is FQNEAQ. V gave up 0 bases and J gave up 5 bases; unmatched junction bases: 2. Comments on this clone: Its matching antigen is unknown.

Separate sequencing covered autoproliferating (CFSE-dim) and non-proliferating (CFSE-high) T cells from stimulus-free culture. Replicate wells were pooled after more than 6 days of stimulus-free culture of more than 45 million CFSE-labeled PBMCs. PBMCs were labeled with around 0.55 uM CFSE and cultured without exogenous stimuli. Sequenced sample: PBMCs from blood kept in culture. The chain links TRBV7-8 to TRBJ1-4, with 11 positions matching TRBD1. The TCR sequence derives from a human donor with multiple sclerosis. In nucleotides, the CDR3 is TGTGCCAGCAGCTTAGCCCGGACAGGGGGCAATGAAAAACTGTTTTTT. Its protein product is CASSLARTGGNEKLFF. The complete variable domain, with remaining parts taken from reference TRBV7-8 and TRBJ1-4, reads GAGVSQSPRYKVAKRGQDVALRCDPISGHVSLFWYQQALGQGPEFLTYFQNEAQLDKSGLPSDRFFAERPEGSVSTLKIQRTQQEDSAVYLCASSLARTGGNEKLFFGSGTQLSVL.